The source of this TCR beta chain is a study of Graves' ophthalmopathy and Graves' hyperthyroidism. CDR1 is MGHRA, CDR2 YSYEKL, per germline. This CDR3 contains 15 residues. V trimming: 4 bases; J trimming: 2 bases; junction bases outside the gene matches: 7. RNA transcripts yielded amplified TCR beta CDR3 regions. Second-round multiplex PCR came after first-round RT-PCR with HTBI primers. TCRdb analysed the multiplex PCR reads with MiXCR anew, one entry per CDR3 protein. The sample records 660,000 or so distinct CDR3 sequences, under 50% being singletons. Researchers turned away patients with other autoimmune diseases, uncontrolled infections, pregnancy or lactation. This clonotype has just a few counts.

Sequencing input: peripheral blood. V gene TRBV4-1 combines with J gene TRBJ1-1, with 7 bases identical to TRBD1. This TCR came from an adult man with Graves' ophthalmopathy. The CDR3 sequence: CASSRVTGFNTEAFF. The DNA for the CDR3 is TGCGCCAGCAGCCGAGTGACAGGGTTTAACACTGAAGCTTTCTTT.